Detailed here is one T cell receptor (beta chain). Other DNA sequences within the sample encode an identical CDR3. The data belong to a study of shared clonotypes between healthy human individuals. The method was immunoSEQ multiplex PCR; TCRdb's version includes in-frame clones alone and lacks a portion of them. The sample consists of around 510,000 clones, around 80% of them appearing once. V lost 0 bases, J lost 4 bases, and 4 bases lay in between. Looked up from germline, CDR1 is GTSNPN and CDR2 is SVGIG (reference sequence). CDR3 length: 11 amino acids. The TCR sequence derives from a woman between 40 and 50 years old in good health. Some clones in this sample may be carry-over from other donors' samples. Specimen: PBMCs. The chain has TRBV30 and TRBJ2-7; D gene uncertain. CDR3 bases: TGTGCCTGGAGTGTACGGTACGAGCAGTACTTC. Its protein is CAWSVRYEQYF.